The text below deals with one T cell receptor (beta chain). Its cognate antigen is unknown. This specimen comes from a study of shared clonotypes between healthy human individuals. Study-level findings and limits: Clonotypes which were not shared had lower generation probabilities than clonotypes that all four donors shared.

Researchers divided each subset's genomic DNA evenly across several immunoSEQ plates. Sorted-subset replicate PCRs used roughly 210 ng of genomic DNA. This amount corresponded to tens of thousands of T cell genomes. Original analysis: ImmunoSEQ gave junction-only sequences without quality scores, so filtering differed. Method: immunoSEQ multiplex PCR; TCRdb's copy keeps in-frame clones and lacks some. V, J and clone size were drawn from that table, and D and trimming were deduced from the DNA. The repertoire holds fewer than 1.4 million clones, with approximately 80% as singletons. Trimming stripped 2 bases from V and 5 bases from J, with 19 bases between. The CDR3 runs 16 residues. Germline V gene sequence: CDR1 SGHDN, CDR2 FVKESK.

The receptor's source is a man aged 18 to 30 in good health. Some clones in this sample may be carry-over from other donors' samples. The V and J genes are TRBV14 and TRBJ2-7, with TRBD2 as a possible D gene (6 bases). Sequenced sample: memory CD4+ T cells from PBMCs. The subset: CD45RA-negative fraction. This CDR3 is CASSQNTGVVSDEQYF. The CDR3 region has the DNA TGTGCCAGCAGCCAAAATACGGGAGTCGTTTCTGACGAGCAGTACTTC.